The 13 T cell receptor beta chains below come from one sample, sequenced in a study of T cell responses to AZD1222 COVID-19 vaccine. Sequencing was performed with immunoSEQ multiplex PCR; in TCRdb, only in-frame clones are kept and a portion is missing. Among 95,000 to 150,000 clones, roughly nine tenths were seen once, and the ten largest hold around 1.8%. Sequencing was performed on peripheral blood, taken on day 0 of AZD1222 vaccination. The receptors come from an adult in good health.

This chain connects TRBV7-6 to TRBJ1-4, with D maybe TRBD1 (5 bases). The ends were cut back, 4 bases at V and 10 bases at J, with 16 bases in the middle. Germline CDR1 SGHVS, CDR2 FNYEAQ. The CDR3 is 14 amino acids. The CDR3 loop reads CASSSRGGEGKLFF. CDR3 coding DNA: TGTGCCAGCAGCTCCCGGGGGGGAGAAGGAAAACTGTTTTTT.

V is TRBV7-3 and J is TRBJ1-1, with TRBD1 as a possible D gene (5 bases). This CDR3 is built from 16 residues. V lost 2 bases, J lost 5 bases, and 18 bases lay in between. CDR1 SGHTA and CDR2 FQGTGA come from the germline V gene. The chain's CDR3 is CASSLSGTTAHTEAFF. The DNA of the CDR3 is TGTGCCAGCAGCTTATCAGGTACGACAGCCCATACTGAAGCTTTCTTT.

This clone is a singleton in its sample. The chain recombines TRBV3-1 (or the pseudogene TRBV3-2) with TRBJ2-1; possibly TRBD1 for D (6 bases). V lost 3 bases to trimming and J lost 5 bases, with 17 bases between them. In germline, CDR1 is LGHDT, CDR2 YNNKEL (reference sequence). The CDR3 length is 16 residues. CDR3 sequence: CASSQTTGTVNNEQFF. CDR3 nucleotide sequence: TGTGCCAGCAGCCAGACGACAGGCACGGTCAACAATGAGCAGTTCTTC.

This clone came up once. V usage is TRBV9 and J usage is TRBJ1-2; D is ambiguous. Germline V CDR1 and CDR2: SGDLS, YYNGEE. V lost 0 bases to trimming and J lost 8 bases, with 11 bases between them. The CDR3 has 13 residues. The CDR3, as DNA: TGTGCCAGCAGCGTAGCCCCAGGAACAGGCTACACCTTC. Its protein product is CASSVAPGTGYTF.

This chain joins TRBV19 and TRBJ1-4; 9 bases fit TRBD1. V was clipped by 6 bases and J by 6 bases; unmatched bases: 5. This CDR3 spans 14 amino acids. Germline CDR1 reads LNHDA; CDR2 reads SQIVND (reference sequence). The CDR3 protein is CASRSGQGHEKLFF. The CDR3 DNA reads TGTGCCAGTAGATCGGGACAGGGTCATGAAAAACTGTTTTTT.

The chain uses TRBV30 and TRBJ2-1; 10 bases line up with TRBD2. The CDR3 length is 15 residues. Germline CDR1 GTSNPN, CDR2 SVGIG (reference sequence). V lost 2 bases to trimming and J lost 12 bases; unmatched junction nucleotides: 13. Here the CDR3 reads CAWSRPTSGKHPQFF. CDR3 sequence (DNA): TGTGCCTGGAGTCGACCAACTAGCGGGAAGCACCCGCAGTTCTTC.

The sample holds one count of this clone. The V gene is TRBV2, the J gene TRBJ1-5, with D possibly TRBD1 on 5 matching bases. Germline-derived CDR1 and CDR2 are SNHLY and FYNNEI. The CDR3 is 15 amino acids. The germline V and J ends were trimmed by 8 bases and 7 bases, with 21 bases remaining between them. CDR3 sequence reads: CASLKGPDSTQPQHF. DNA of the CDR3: TGTGCCAGCCTGAAGGGGCCTGACAGTACCCAGCCCCAGCATTTT.

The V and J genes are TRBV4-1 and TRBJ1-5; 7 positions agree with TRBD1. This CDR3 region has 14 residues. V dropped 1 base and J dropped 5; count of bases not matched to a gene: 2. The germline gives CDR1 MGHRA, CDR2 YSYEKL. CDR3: CASSQGQGDQPQHF. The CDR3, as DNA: TGCGCCAGCAGCCAAGGACAGGGCGATCAGCCCCAGCATTTT.

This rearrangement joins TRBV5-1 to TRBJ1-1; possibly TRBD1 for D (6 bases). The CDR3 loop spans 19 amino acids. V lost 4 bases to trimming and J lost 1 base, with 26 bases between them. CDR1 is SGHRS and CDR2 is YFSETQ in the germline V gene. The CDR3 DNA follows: TGCGCCAGCAGCCCCAACTCAGGGGATCGCAAGAAATCGAACACTGAAGCTTTCTTT. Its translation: CASSPNSGDRKKSNTEAFF.

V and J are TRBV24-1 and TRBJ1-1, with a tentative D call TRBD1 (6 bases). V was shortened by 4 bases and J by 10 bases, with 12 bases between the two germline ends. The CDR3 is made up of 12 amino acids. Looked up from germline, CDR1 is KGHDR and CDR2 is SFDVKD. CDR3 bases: TGTGCCACCAGTGACACAGGGTTCGTAGCTTTCTTT. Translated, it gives CATSDTGFVAFF.

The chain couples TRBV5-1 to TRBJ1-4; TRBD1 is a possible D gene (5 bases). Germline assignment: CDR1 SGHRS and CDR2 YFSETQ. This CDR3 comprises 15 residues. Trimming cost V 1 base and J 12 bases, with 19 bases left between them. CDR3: CASSLRVGGDGELFF. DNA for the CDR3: TGCGCCAGCAGCTTGAGAGTGGGGGGAGATGGGGAACTGTTTTTT.

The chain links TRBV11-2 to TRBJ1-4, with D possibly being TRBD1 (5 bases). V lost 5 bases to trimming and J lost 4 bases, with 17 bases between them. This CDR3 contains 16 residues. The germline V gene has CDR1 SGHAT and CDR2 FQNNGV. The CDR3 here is CASSLLPQGFNEKLFF. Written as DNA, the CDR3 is TGTGCCAGCAGCCTCCTACCGCAGGGATTTAATGAAAAACTGTTTTTT.

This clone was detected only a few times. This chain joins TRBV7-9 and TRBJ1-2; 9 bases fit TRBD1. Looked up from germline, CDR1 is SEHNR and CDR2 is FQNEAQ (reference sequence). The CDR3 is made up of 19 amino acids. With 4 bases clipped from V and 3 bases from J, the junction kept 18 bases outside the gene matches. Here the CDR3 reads CASSSPGWTGEWGDYGYTF. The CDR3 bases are TGTGCCAGCAGCTCGCCGGGATGGACAGGGGAATGGGGGGACTATGGCTACACCTTC.